These T cell receptor beta chains were read from a single sample in a study of blood T cell repertoires in COVID-19. TCRdb's table, derived via immunoSEQ multiplex PCR, lists solely in-frame clones and lacks some. Of about 180,000 clones detected, 70% to 90% appear once; the ten largest clones hold over 7%. Sequencing was carried out using peripheral blood. These TCRs come from a man in his fifties with active or convalescent COVID-19. Each CDR3 is given with its conserved first and last residue. A D gene is named only where the DNA matches it firmly. A row's size may be missing; if present it is once, few, many or a size class.

>TRBV2|TRBJ2-4|TRBD2|NA
TGTGCCAGCATGGGACTAGCGGGGGGAGGTCAGGGCATTCAGTACTTC
CASMGLAGGGQGIQYF
>TRBV27|TRBJ1-6|NA|NA
TGTGCCAGCAGTTTATCATCCGCGACAGTGTATAATTCACCCCTCCACTTT
CASSLSSATVYNSPLHF
>TRBV4-1|TRBJ1-5|TRBD1|NA
TGCGCCAGCAGCCAAGATAGGACAGGGGTTCATCAGCCCCAGCATTTT
CASSQDRTGVHQPQHF
>TRBV27|TRBJ1-2|NA|few
TGTGCCAGCAGTTCTTCAGGGTCCTATGGCTACACCTTC
CASSSSGSYGYTF
>TRBV28|TRBJ1-5|NA|NA
TGTGCCAGCAGCCCCGGAGGGAAGACAGAGGGAAATATGTACAATCAGCCCCAGCATTTT
CASSPGGKTEGNMYNQPQHF
>TRBV29-1|TRBJ1-4|TRBD1|NA
TGCAGCGTTGAAACAGGGGGAAATGAAAAACTGTTTTTT
CSVETGGNEKLFF
>TRBV3-1/TRBV3-2|TRBJ1-1|TRBD1|once
TGTGCCAGCAGTGAGGGACAGCAGATGAACACTGAAGCTTTCTTT
CASSEGQQMNTEAFF
>TRBV6-5|TRBJ1-3|NA|NA
TGTGCCAGCAGTTACTCGACAGCGGGAAACACCATATATTTT
CASSYSTAGNTIYF
>TRBV11-2|TRBJ1-4|TRBD1|once
TGTGCCAGCAGCTACGGAACAGGGGGCTTCGAAAAACTGTTTTTT
CASSYGTGGFEKLFF
>TRBV6-5|TRBJ1-1|NA|NA
TGTGCCAGCAGTTACTCCTTACTGGTGAACACTGAAGCTTTCTTT
CASSYSLLVNTEAFF
>TRBV18|TRBJ2-7|TRBD1|once
TGTGCCAGCTCACCCGGGACAGTTGAAACCTACGAGCAGTACTTC
CASSPGTVETYEQYF
>TRBV9|TRBJ1-4|NA|few
TGTGCCAGCAGCGTAGGGACTTTAGGGGGAAGTGAAAAACTGTTTTTT
CASSVGTLGGSEKLFF
>TRBV19|TRBJ1-5|NA|NA
TGTGCCAGTACTAACAGCAATCAGCCCCAGCATTTT
CASTNSNQPQHF
>TRBV14|TRBJ1-2|NA|NA
TGTGCCAGCAGCGTTGGGTCAGGGGTCGGCTATGGCTACACCTTC
CASSVGSGVGYGYTF
>TRBV19|TRBJ1-2|NA|NA
TGTGCCAGTAGTACGGCAGGGAAAGGCTATGGCTACACCTTC
CASSTAGKGYGYTF
>TRBV6-1|TRBJ1-2|NA|NA
TGTGCCAGCAGTGAAAACATGGCGGGTCTAGGTGGCTACACCTTC
CASSENMAGLGGYTF
>TRBV14|TRBJ2-3|NA|few
TGTGCCAGCAGCCAAGGGGCCAACACAGATACGCAGTATTTT
CASSQGANTDTQYF
>TRBV6-5|TRBJ2-1|TRBD2|NA
TGTGCCACTCGAGCGGGGGGGGGCTCGAATGAGCAGTTCTTC
CATRAGGGSNEQFF
>TRBV7-9|TRBJ2-3|TRBD2|NA
TGTGCCAGCAGCTTAGGCGCGGGAGTATCAGATACGCAGTATTTT
CASSLGAGVSDTQYF
>TRBV6-1|TRBJ1-1|TRBD1|NA
TGTGCCAGCAGTGAAGAGAATTTCGGACAGGGGAGGGATGAAGCTTTCTTT
CASSEENFGQGRDEAFF
>TRBV6-1|TRBJ1-1|NA|NA
TGTGCCAGCAGTGAAGCGGGGCAGAACACTGAAGCTTTCTTT
CASSEAGQNTEAFF
>TRBV19|TRBJ1-2|NA|NA
TGTGCCAGCTCCCCCTCCGGGAGCGCCTTAGCCGATGGCTACACCTTC
CASSPSGSALADGYTF
>TRBV21-1|TRBJ1-4|NA|NA
TGTGCCAGCAGCAATATCCCCCTAACTTCAACTAATGAAAAACTGTTTTTT
CASSNIPLTSTNEKLFF
>TRBV6-2/TRBV6-3|TRBJ2-2|TRBD2|NA
TGTGCCAGCAGCCCGACTAGCGGGGGGAACACCGGGGAGCTGTTTTTT
CASSPTSGGNTGELFF